This TCR beta chain emerged from a study of cytomegalovirus exposure and HLA in healthy donors. The CDR3 sequence is 15 residues long. The V and J ends lost 1 base and 2 bases, in that order; junction bases with no gene match: 3. Germline V gives CDR1 SGDLS, CDR2 YYNGEE. Both 60 Vbeta primers and 13 Jbeta primers went into the PCR. Here immunoSEQ multiplex PCR was the method, and the copy in TCRdb shows in-frame clones only, minus some. The sample shows about 240,000 clones, 70% to 90% of them seen only once. The sequencing sample was made of PBMCs. The source is a woman aged 55 to 70 in good health and CMV-seropositive. The chain is built from TRBV9 and TRBJ2-7; 10 bases match TRBD1. CDR3 residues: CASSVSGTGAYEQYF. CDR3 sequence (DNA): TGTGCCAGCAGCGTAAGTGGGACAGGGGCCTACGAGCAGTACTTC.